The subject of this entry is one T cell receptor beta chain. Its binding antigen is unknown. Base qualities are missing; no much larger clone stands one base away. Trimming takes 6 bases from V and 3 bases from J, and the germline ends sit 11 bases apart. The germline V gene provides CDR1 MNHEY and CDR2 SVGEGT. The cysteine opens and the phenylalanine closes a CDR3 of 13 amino acids. Only the CDR3 region is kept as DNA, spanning 39 bases read in frame from base 1. This specimen belongs to a study of T cell responses to AZD1222 COVID-19 vaccine (TCRdb year 2021). For context, the study as a whole: Because spike-specific TCR depth and breadth did not differ between the two schedules, AZD1222 recipients who got a second dose at roughly 4 weeks were pooled with those who got a second dose at roughly 12 weeks. TCR sequencing covered roughly 230 trial participants: 200 to 220 given two doses of AZD1222 and some 25 given two doses of MenACWY control vaccine. Trial participants were enrolled by age into 18-55, 56-69 and 70-plus year subgroups, with about 150, 28 and 57 TCR-sequenced participants respectively.

The CDR3 regions of human TCRbeta chains were analyzed by immunosequencing. Under the source paper's analysis protocol: TCRs in the repertoires were matched against a reference library of SARS-CoV-2-specific TCRs that had been generated with the MIRA antigen-specificity platform. Breadth was defined as the fraction of unique TCRs that were SARS-CoV-2-associated, and depth was defined as the fraction of total T cells that were SARS-CoV-2-associated. Using the MIRA data, every spike-specific TCR was mapped to the spike region that the TCR reacted to and assigned to either a CD4 or a CD8 class. Log10-transformed breadth and depth values were compared by one-way ANOVA with Sidak's multiple comparisons tests. Entries here come from immuneACCESS through TCRdb and include only in-frame sequences with V and J called. Some clones fail to appear in such tables; in the studies checked, an unresolved V gene covers under half of the shortfall, and the cause of the remainder is unknown. D and trimming come from the DNA, and the V and J calls and clone size come from that table. This sample holds 100,000 to 150,000 clones; about 89% were observed only once. Less than 30% of the sample rests with the top ten.

Study-wide findings and limitations: Conclusions about previously exposed vaccinees were limited because only six AZD1222 recipients were SARS-CoV-2 seropositive at baseline. CD4 TCRs associated with the vaccine covered the entire spike protein, and the dominant responses were in regions 160-218 and 743-854. Participants were mostly white British, with more females than males. The authors suggested clonal diversity may have been underestimated. Epitopes outside the regions mutated in the B.1.351 and B.1.1.7 variants were reportedly recognized by nearly half of the unique spike-specific TCRs. The 56-69-year group was small, and its depth increase did not reach significance, likely because of low power. Because no day 14 peak-response samples were available, repertoires were characterized only after the peak T cell response. A significant rise in spike-specific TCR breadth and depth was observed after two AZD1222 doses relative to day 0 and relative to MenACWY recipients.

This sample's time point label indicates: baseline before first vaccination. Vaccinee samples were obtained from the UK trials COV001 and COV002, which included a single-blind randomized controlled phase 2/3 trial of AZD1222 (ChAdOx1 nCoV-19) in healthy adults. For TCRbeta chain sequencing, PBMC samples were collected from trial participants at day 0 and at day 28 after the second dose. This sequence uses TRBV6-2 or TRBV6-3 and TRBJ1-1, with a tentative D gene TRBD1 over 5 matching bases. The clonotype comes from an adult in good health. Sequencing used peripheral blood, obtained on day 0 of AZD1222 vaccination. The bases read TGTGCCAGCAGCCTGGGGGGGGACACTGAAGCTTTCTTT. The translation is CASSLGGDTEAFF.